The rows below give T cell receptor beta chains drawn from one sample of a study of T cell responses to AZD1222 COVID-19 vaccine. This table comes from immunoSEQ multiplex PCR, and its TCRdb copy is limited to in-frame clones, with some not included. Of some 98,000 clones in the sample, 88% were seen once. This sample comprised peripheral blood, obtained 28 days after the second AZD1222 dose. The source of these receptors is an adult who received the AZD1222 COVID-19 vaccine. CDR3s include the opening cysteine and the closing phenylalanine or tryptophan. Fields, in order: CDR3 DNA, CDR3 protein, clone size, J gene, V gene, D gene. D genes are given only for firm matches. The listing skips clone size in some rows; elsewhere it reads once, few, many or a size class.

TGTGCCAGTAGTATGGACACAAACGAGCAGTACTTC,CASSMDTNEQYF,-,TRBJ2-7,TRBV19,-
TGTGCCAGCAGGGACAGGATAAGCTATGGCTACACCTTC,CASRDRISYGYTF,-,TRBJ1-2,TRBV7-2,TRBD1
TGTGCCAGCAGCCCCACGCCAGGGAGTGAAGCTTTCTTT,CASSPTPGSEAFF,few,TRBJ1-1,TRBV3-1/TRBV3-2,-
TGTGCCAGCAGCTTACGCCAGGGAATCAACGAGCAGTACTTC,CASSLRQGINEQYF,few,TRBJ2-7,TRBV11-2,-
TGTGCCAGCAGCCTCCAGACCCGGGTCCAAGAGACCCAGTACTTC,CASSLQTRVQETQYF,once,TRBJ2-5,TRBV5-4,-
TGCGCCAGCAGGCAGCCCCAAGAGACCCAGTACTTC,CASRQPQETQYF,-,TRBJ2-5,TRBV10-2,-
TGCGCCAGCAGCCGGACCGGACAGGCCCGGACCTACGAGCAGTACTTC,CASSRTGQARTYEQYF,-,TRBJ2-7,TRBV5-1,TRBD1
TGCGCCAGCAGCTCCTCCCCGGGAGACTATGGCTACACCTTC,CASSSSPGDYGYTF,-,TRBJ1-2,TRBV5-1,-
TGTGCCACCAGTGATTCGGCTAGCGGGAGACATGAGCAGTTCTTC,CATSDSASGRHEQFF,-,TRBJ2-1,TRBV24-1,TRBD2
TGTGCCAGTAGTAAGGGGAGCTCTGGAAACACCATATATTTT,CASSKGSSGNTIYF,-,TRBJ1-3,TRBV19,-
TGTGCCAGCACTTCGGACGGGAACACTGAAGCTTTCTTT,CASTSDGNTEAFF,-,TRBJ1-1,TRBV2,-
TGTGCCAGCAGACTTCAGGGGGCCCTCATGAACACTGAAGCTTTCTTT,CASRLQGALMNTEAFF,-,TRBJ1-1,TRBV28,TRBD1
TGTGCCAGCATGGGGACTAGCGGAACGACCGAGCAGTACTTC,CASMGTSGTTEQYF,-,TRBJ2-7,TRBV6-5,TRBD2
TGCGCCAGCAGCAGGGACACTGAAGCTTTCTTT,CASSRDTEAFF,-,TRBJ1-1,TRBV4-1,-
TGTGCCAGCAGCCCGTCCGGGACAGCAAGCAATCAGCCCCAGCATTTT,CASSPSGTASNQPQHF,medium-sized,TRBJ1-5,TRBV11-2,TRBD1
TGTGCCTGGTGTCCCGGGAACAGGGATTCACCCCTCCACTTT,CAWCPGNRDSPLHF,many,TRBJ1-6,TRBV30,-
TGTGCCAGCAGTTACAACCGGGACAGGAGTAACTATGGCTACACCTTC,CASSYNRDRSNYGYTF,-,TRBJ1-2,TRBV6-5,TRBD1
TGCGCCAGCTCGCGTAACAAGAACACCGGGGAGCTGTTTTTT,CASSRNKNTGELFF,-,TRBJ2-2,TRBV10-1,-
TGTGCCAGCAGTTACGGTTTGGGATTTAACTATGGCTACACCTTC,CASSYGLGFNYGYTF,-,TRBJ1-2,TRBV6-5,-
TGCGCCAGCAACACTCGGAGGGGAGCGGGAGGGCCTAATGAGCAGTTCTTC,CASNTRRGAGGPNEQFF,-,TRBJ2-1,TRBV5-1,TRBD2
TGTGCCAGCAGTCCCCACAGGGCATTATCCTACGAGCAGTACTTC,CASSPHRALSYEQYF,-,TRBJ2-7,TRBV27,-
TGTGCCAGCAGTATCGGGACAGGGCTTTTCAACGAGCAGTACTTC,CASSIGTGLFNEQYF,-,TRBJ2-7,TRBV28,TRBD1
TGTGCCAGCAGTGAGTCTATACCCGCGAACACCGGGGAGCTGTTTTTT,CASSESIPANTGELFF,-,TRBJ2-2,TRBV25-1,-
TGTGCCACCAGCAGAGATCCACTAGCAGGAGAGACCCAGTACTTC,CATSRDPLAGETQYF,-,TRBJ2-5,TRBV15,-
TGCGCCAGCAGCTTGGTAAGCTTCGGGTTGACAAACTATGGCTACACCTTC,CASSLVSFGLTNYGYTF,-,TRBJ1-2,TRBV5-1,-
TGTGCCAGCAGCCCCCAGCAGGCTGGATATGGCTACACCTTC,CASSPQQAGYGYTF,once,TRBJ1-2,TRBV4-2,-
TGTGCCAGCAGCAAAGGCTGTTCAGGGAGAGGTCCAGATACGCAGTATTTT,CASSKGCSGRGPDTQYF,-,TRBJ2-3,TRBV21-1,-
TGTGCCAGCAGTCCTCGGGACAGGGAACAATCACCCCTCCACTTT,CASSPRDREQSPLHF,-,TRBJ1-6,TRBV28,TRBD1
TGTGCCAGCAGCTTAAGCGGGGGCCAAGAGACCCAGTACTTC,CASSLSGGQETQYF,-,TRBJ2-5,TRBV7-2,TRBD2
TGTGCCAGCTCACCACTGACCGGGACAGGGAAAGTTAGGGTCTACGAGCAGTACTTC,CASSPLTGTGKVRVYEQYF,-,TRBJ2-7,TRBV18,TRBD1
TGTGCCTGGAGTGAGTGGGCTAGCGGGACGAACACCGGGGAGCTGTTTTTT,CAWSEWASGTNTGELFF,-,TRBJ2-2,TRBV30,TRBD2
TGTGCCAGCAGTGGATCTAGTGGCTATTACAATGAGCAGTTCTTC,CASSGSSGYYNEQFF,-,TRBJ2-1,TRBV2,-
TGTGCCAGCTCACCACCAGTGGGGTCCCTAAAGACCCAGTACTTC,CASSPPVGSLKTQYF,-,TRBJ2-5,TRBV18,-
TGTGCCTGGAGCCCTGGGACGGACGGGGGCTACACTGAAGCTTTCTTT,CAWSPGTDGGYTEAFF,-,TRBJ1-1,TRBV30,-
TGTGCCAGCAGCCAAGCCCGAAATGAGCAGTTCTTC,CASSQARNEQFF,-,TRBJ2-1,TRBV4-2,-
TGCGCCAGCAGCTTGGCTTTTATCGGGGACACCGGGGAGCTGTTTTTT,CASSLAFIGDTGELFF,-,TRBJ2-2,TRBV5-6,-
TGTGCCAGCAGTTTGGGACTTTTTAATGAGCAGTTCTTC,CASSLGLFNEQFF,-,TRBJ2-1,TRBV6-5,-
TGTGCCAGCTCACTTGGGACTAGCGGGGGAACCCAGTACTTC,CASSLGTSGGTQYF,-,TRBJ2-5,TRBV18,TRBD2
TGTGCCAGTAGACCGGGGCATCCTGGGGCCAACGTCCTGACTTTC,CASRPGHPGANVLTF,once,TRBJ2-6,TRBV19,-
TGTGCCAGCAGTTCCCCGAGGGCAGGGCTTAGCAATCAGCCCCAGCATTTT,CASSSPRAGLSNQPQHF,-,TRBJ1-5,TRBV28,-
TGTGCCAGCAGCCGGGGGGCCCCGATCTTTTCTTTCACAGATACGCAGTATTTT,CASSRGAPIFSFTDTQYF,-,TRBJ2-3,TRBV6-2/TRBV6-3,-
TGTGCCAGCACCCTGGGACTAGCGAGTCATGAGCAGTTCTTC,CASTLGLASHEQFF,-,TRBJ2-1,TRBV2,TRBD2
TGTGCCAGCAGTACCAGCGGGATGAACTATGAGCAGTTCTTC,CASSTSGMNYEQFF,-,TRBJ2-1,TRBV27,TRBD2